This passage covers 9 T cell receptor beta chains from one sample sequenced in a study of early stage breast cancer tumors. Sequencing used immunoSEQ multiplex PCR; TCRdb keeps in-frame clones, though not all of them. The data contain some 28,000 clones, under 60% of them singletons. Sequencing was done on a sample of breast tumor tissue. Receptors were obtained from a person in their fifties or sixties with breast cancer.

This chain links TRBV30 with TRBJ2-7, with D perhaps matching TRBD1 or TRBD2 (5 bases each). This CDR3 has 12 residues. The germline V and J ends were trimmed by 4 bases and 13 bases, with 20 bases remaining between them. The germline gives CDR1 GTSNPN, CDR2 SVGIG (reference sequence). The CDR3 region has the DNA TGTGCCTGGAATGCAGGCGAGGGGATCTCTTACTTC. It yields the protein CAWNAGEGISYF.

V usage is TRBV5-1 and J usage is TRBJ1-4; TRBD1 agrees at 7 bases. The CDR3 is 16 amino acids. V dropped 4 bases and J dropped 0; count of bases not matched to a gene: 6. CDR1 is SGHRS, CDR2 YFSETQ, per germline. CDR3 loop: CASSPGQASTNEKLFF. CDR3 DNA sequence: TGCGCCAGCAGCCCCGGACAGGCCTCAACTAATGAAAAACTGTTTTTT.

This clone was seen a handful of times. This sequence joins TRBV5-4 and TRBJ1-1; TRBD1 is a possible D gene (6 bases). Between the trimmed V and J ends, which lost 0 bases and 4 bases, there was a span of 10 bases. This CDR3 is 14 amino acids long. Germline-derived CDR1 and CDR2 are SGHNT and YYREEE (reference sequence). The CDR3 here is CASSLGQVTTEAFF. DNA for the CDR3: TGTGCCAGCAGCTTGGGACAGGTCACCACTGAAGCTTTCTTT.

This clone was observed at least ten times. J is TRBJ2-7 and V is TRBV5-6; D is uncertain. V lost 0 bases, J lost 1 base, and 5 bases lay in between. The CDR3 runs 13 residues. The germline V gene has CDR1 SGHDT and CDR2 YYEEEE. The CDR3 nucleotides read TGTGCCAGCAGCTTGGGACGTTCCTACGAGCAGTACTTC. Amino acids: CASSLGRSYEQYF. Together with reference TRBV5-6 and TRBJ2-7, the CDR3 gives the full variable domain: DAGVTQSPTHLIKTRGQQVTLRCSPKSGHDTVSWYQQALGQGPQFIFQYYEEEERQRGNFPDRFSGHQFPNYSSELNVNALLLGDSALYLCASSLGRSYEQYFGPGTRLTVT.

This clone has more than one count but fewer than ten. The chain has TRBV7-8 and TRBJ1-5, with D hard to call. This CDR3 is 15 amino acids long. Germline CDR1 and CDR2: SGHVS and FQNEAQ. The V and J ends lost 4 bases and 4 bases respectively, with 14 bases between them. Here the CDR3 reads CASSSGGRLNQPQHF. The CDR3 DNA reads TGTGCCAGCAGCTCCGGAGGGCGGCTAAATCAGCCCCAGCATTTT.

The genes are TRBV5-4 and TRBJ1-1; 7 positions match TRBD1. V trimming: 4 bases; J trimming: 2 bases; junction bases outside the gene matches: 8. Per germline, CDR1 SGHNT and CDR2 YYREEE (reference sequence). This CDR3 spans 15 amino acids. The CDR3 coding sequence is TGTGCCAGCAGCCTGAGGGGACAGATTAACACTGAAGCTTTCTTT. Translation: CASSLRGQINTEAFF.

The chain carries TRBV5-1 and TRBJ2-2; 11 nucleotides match TRBD2. The V and J ends lost 4 bases and 2 bases, in that order; junction bases with no gene match: 7. The germline V gene encodes CDR1 SGHRS and CDR2 YFSETQ. The CDR3 contains 17 residues. This CDR3 reads CASSPTSGRINTGELFF. The CDR3, as DNA: TGCGCCAGCAGCCCAACTAGCGGGAGAATTAACACCGGGGAGCTGTTTTTT. The full variable domain, in which reference TRBV5-1 and TRBJ2-2 provide the parts outside the CDR3, is KAGVTQTPRYLIKTRGQQVTLSCSPISGHRSVSWYQQTPGQGLQFLFEYFSETQRNKGNFPGRFSGRQFSNSRSEMNVSTLELGDSALYLCASSPTSGRINTGELFFGEGSRLTVL.

DNA of the CDR3: TGTGCCAGCAGCCCCGGGATCCAAGAGACCCAGTACTTC. Its translation is CASSPGIQETQYF. V gene TRBV7-9 combines with J gene TRBJ2-5, with D maybe TRBD2 (5 bases). V dropped 5 bases and J dropped 1 base, with 8 bases sitting between them. In germline, CDR1 is SEHNR, CDR2 FQNEAQ (reference sequence). The CDR3 is made up of 13 amino acids.

This clone was detected only once. V and J are TRBV2 and TRBJ2-7; 10 nucleotides line up with TRBD2. The V gene end was trimmed by 6 bases and the J gene end by 12 bases; junction bases not matched to a gene: 5. This CDR3 comprises 11 residues. Germline V gives CDR1 SNHLY, CDR2 FYNNEI. The CDR3 coding sequence is TGTGCCAGCAGCCGGACTAGCGGTGCGTACTTC. The encoded protein is CASSRTSGAYF.